Detailed here is one T cell receptor (beta chain). The clone's antigen remains unknown. This specimen comes from a study of cytomegalovirus exposure and HLA in healthy donors (dated by TCRdb to about 2017). Some background on the complete study: An earlier analysis of some 620 of the donors reported about 300 Gb of sequence data and 95 million to 140 million unique TCR beta sequences obtained from approximately 180 million T cells. Across roughly 420 genotyped donors of the cohort, an average of approximately 200,000 unique TCR beta nucleotide sequences per donor were sequenced, and 15% to 20% of those sequences were non-productive. Donor age, sex, ethnicity and CMV serostatus were compiled alongside the repertoire data. A later analysis re-analyzed previously published TCR beta repertoires from 500 to 700 donors and added high-resolution HLA genotyping to study TCR occurrence patterns. The study aimed to test whether signatures of past pathogen exposure could be identified by cataloging public T cell receptors. In an earlier analysis of 500 to 650 of the donors, high-throughput TCR beta sequencing was used to judge whether each TCR beta V gene segment behaved as functional or pseudogenic. All discovery cohort repertoires had been generated using a single sequencing platform. An early release covering roughly 640 HLA-typed donors comprised approximately 300 gigabases of sequencing data and approximately 85 million unique TCR sequences. Rather than drawing on any new phenotypic data, the later analysis identified candidate immune exposures from TCR beta sequences and the way those sequences occurred across donors. Of the roughly 400 genotyped donors, about 80% fell in the genetic ancestry cluster associated with self-reported Caucasian donors. Using immunosequencing, the study profiled T cell repertoires from approximately 700 subjects and related those repertoires to cytomegalovirus serostatus. Along with the approximately 600-subject first cohort, a separate validation cohort of more than 90 different subjects was used. Typing coverage differed by locus: A, B, C, DRB1 and DQB1 were typed in roughly 620-640 donors, DQA1 in 522, DPA1 in 600 to 610, and DPB1 in approximately 450. To predict cytomegalovirus infection status, the study combined high-throughput TCR immunosequencing, statistical association of individual TCRs with disease status, and machine learning. Because of strong linkage in the cohort, roughly five DR-DQ haplotypes were treated as single units for association and clustering. HLA typing included class I and class II loci at four-digit resolution. A later genetic analysis took genome-wide SNP genotypes for about three fifths of the roughly 670 donors and used that subset as a discovery cohort.

Libraries were built with the immunoSEQ multiplex PCR assay. For the multiplex PCR, a mixture combining 60 forward primers for TCR Vbeta segments and 13 reverse primers for TCR Jbeta segments was used. Amplification of the CDR3 region of rearranged TCR beta genes was performed with a multiplex PCR assay on genomic DNA. The amplified TCR beta libraries were sequenced on the Illumina HiSeq System as 87-base-pair reads. The authors' pipeline ran thus. Across the 600 to 700 repertoires, a later analysis counted 80 million or so unique TCR beta chains, roughly 11 million of which were shared by at least two donors. To remove PCR and sequencing errors, raw reads were error-corrected and collapsed into unique sequences using a nearest-neighbor algorithm that merged closely related sequences. CDR3 sequences were aligned to IMGT reference sequences to assign V, D and J gene segments. For a sequence to be retained, at least a six-nucleotide match to both a V gene segment and a J gene segment was required. Rearrangements were called productive when the CDR3 lacked stop codons and stayed in frame with V and J; all others were non-productive. Following IMGT convention, CDR3 was defined as the stretch from the second conserved V-encoded cysteine up to the conserved J-encoded phenylalanine. In an earlier analysis of some 550 of the donors, sequences lacking an unambiguous match to a single V gene segment were excluded. In an earlier analysis of some 590 of the donors, a V segment was called functional when productive rearrangements were above 56.7%, and segregating when the standard deviation between donors exceeded 5%. A statistical classification framework was developed to diagnose cytomegalovirus status using the catalog of TCR beta chain sequences. A later analysis assigned V and J genes by comparing TCR nucleotide sequences with IMGT/GENE-DB human TR gene sequences. A later analysis assigned CDR3 sequences and most-parsimonious VDJ recombination scenarios with the TCRdist pipeline. In a later analysis, each TCR beta chain was defined by its CDR3 amino acid sequence together with its V-gene family, and reads lacking a unique V-gene family were excluded. A later analysis removed roughly 590 highly shared, low-generation-probability nucleotide sequences to deal with suspected cross-contamination and a sequencing artifact. In a later analysis, a clonal expansion index was calculated for each public chain from normalized within-repertoire ranks of inferred template counts. A later analysis computed generation probabilities with a VDJ recombination model fitted to out-of-frame rearrangements, and checked the results against IGoR. A later analysis scored TCR-TCR, TCR-HLA and TCR-CMV co-occurrence with hypergeometric tests, applying a repertoire-size bias correction to TCR pairs. To estimate false discovery rates, a later analysis permuted the HLA or CMV assignments 20 times. In a later analysis, co-occurring TCRs were grouped using DBSCAN, and TCRdist sequence similarity was added for clustering within HLA-allele-positive subsets. Co-occurrence clustering excluded repertoires with fewer than 30,000 or more than 120,000 public chains, plus five with anomalous nucleotide sharing. TCRdb retrieved this table from immuneACCESS and kept in-frame rearrangements only. Not all clones are present; in checked studies, unresolved V genes account for under half, and no reason is known for the remainder. That table is the source of V, J and clone size, and D and trimming were worked out from the DNA. This sample's table contains around 150,000 clones. The ten largest clones take up over 1% of the sample.

What the research found in general, with its limitations: When HLA alleles, especially DR and DQ, strongly co-occurred, TCR associations were difficult to assign to individual alleles. A later analysis found that TCR association rates varied across HLA loci, with DRB1 alleles showing the most associated TCRs and HLA-C alleles the fewest. The authors suggested that the approach could potentially be extended to other disease states and immunological phenotypes. Only TCR beta chains were sequenced in this cohort, and the absence of alpha or paired-chain data limited detectable features. For the cohort, immune exposure information was limited to CMV serostatus. Presence/absence analyses assumed roughly uniform sequencing depth across donors, an assumption that may not hold. Because some donors lacked HLA typing at each locus, the association tests relied only on the typed subset. A group of highly shared sequence variants was considered likely to be a technical artifact of the sequencing pipeline. In a later analysis, several top co-occurrence clusters were reported to appear linked to parvovirus B19, influenza, CMV and Epstein-Barr virus. In a later analysis, most CMV-associated TCR beta chains were found to appear HLA-restricted, with HLA associations seemingly driven largely by CMV exposure. Specific HLA alleles were associated with 15,000 to 20,000 TCR beta sequences at a false discovery rate of 0.05 in a later analysis. In a later analysis, HLA-associated TCR beta chains were found to be more clonally expanded and to have lower generation probabilities than equally common non-associated chains. A further reported finding was that TCR beta sequences accurately predicted the HLA-A and HLA-B alleles for most subjects in the first cohort. In a later genetic analysis, a missense DCLRE1C variant was associated with V-gene and J-gene trimming of TCR beta chains, and the association was replicated in an independent cohort. Linkage disequilibrium might explain the correlated functional status among segregating V segments, but an unknown experimental factor could not be ruled out. The classifier was reported to diagnose cytomegalovirus status with high specificity and sensitivity in both the original cohort and the validation cohort. The study gave a list of 150 to 200 TCR beta chains associated with cytomegalovirus. Most TCR sequences were observed very rarely across donors, whereas some public TCRs were present in many individuals. Compared with the roughly 600-donor mean, donors in an Asian-associated ancestry cluster had fewer N-insertions in productive TCRs, according to a later genetic analysis. In vitro tests confirmed that three of the cytomegalovirus-associated TCR beta chains recognize cytomegalovirus antigens. In an earlier analysis of more than 500 of the donors, most TCR beta V segments appeared in productive rearrangements about 87% or about 30% of the time, broadly matching IMGT annotations. The earlier analysis of about 600 of the donors excluded roughly 16 rarely observed V segments, including chromosome 9 orphons, because counts were too low.

In total, approximately 690 healthy bone marrow donors made up the cohort. Cohort members were all nominally healthy when sampled, although unrecorded immune exposures were likely present. The donor tested CMV seronegative, placing the donor among the 300 to 450 seronegative members of the cohort. Each donor provided a peripheral blood sample, and peripheral blood mononuclear cells were used for TCR beta sequencing. The Qiagen DNeasy Blood Extraction Kit was used to extract genomic DNA from the blood cell samples. The source of this sequence is a woman aged 55-69 years in good health and CMV-seronegative. Sequences were obtained from PBMCs.

The CDR3 in this case is CASRTGGGDTEAFF. At the DNA level, the sequence is TGCGCCAGCAGAACAGGCGGAGGGGACACTGAAGCTTTCTTT. The rearrangement joined TRBV5-1 to TRBJ1-1; TRBD1 is a possible D gene, resting on 5 matching bases. CDR3 length: 14 amino acids, cysteine to phenylalanine. The read is trimmed to its CDR3 DNA, 42 bases read in frame from base 1. According to the germline V gene, CDR1 reads SGHRS and CDR2 reads YFSETQ. V lost 5 bases and J lost 3 bases; the stretch between them is 14 bases long.